Listed below are T cell receptor beta chains from one sample, sequenced in a study of somatic mutations in cytotoxic T cells in rheumatoid arthritis. Assay: immunoSEQ multiplex PCR; the TCRdb copy retains only in-frame clones and omits some. The sample gives roughly 9,800 clones, about nine tenths of which show up once; approximately 15% is in the top ten. The specimen was CD8+ T cells sorted from blood. Receptor source: a woman younger than 35 with rheumatoid arthritis. CDR3s include the opening cysteine and the closing phenylalanine or tryptophan. Each record gives: J gene, V gene, CDR3 protein.

TRBJ2-7,TRBV27,CASSFTSAGEQYF
TRBJ2-6,TRBV2,CATDRGQGPSGANVLTF
TRBJ1-2,TRBV27,CASSRDRTNYGYTF
TRBJ2-7,TRBV9,CASSVLAGSSYEQYF
TRBJ2-7,TRBV25-1,CASSAPWTGRYEQYF
TRBJ1-1,TRBV7-2,CASSLTLQGPEAFF
TRBJ1-2,TRBV20-1,CSARTDYGYTF
TRBJ2-7,TRBV19,CASSMGWGGTYEQYF
TRBJ2-5,TRBV7-9,CASNYGFTETQYF
TRBJ2-2,TRBV18,CASSPSGRTSSRANTGELFF
TRBJ1-1,TRBV27,CASSPRLNRGTEAFF
TRBJ2-2,TRBV7-8,CASRMTGSPTDTGELFF
TRBJ2-1,TRBV9,CASSVGLAGTLRYNEQFF
TRBJ1-5,TRBV6-5,CASSGTGSHNQPQHF
TRBJ2-7,TRBV9,CASSSQRELREQYF
TRBJ1-1,TRBV18,CASSPPGANTEAFF
TRBJ2-1,TRBV7-9,CASYRGAISYNEQFF
TRBJ2-5,TRBV5-6,CASRWDREETQYF
NA,TRBV7-9,CASSYAGGFYEQYF
TRBJ1-1,TRBV5-6,CASSLVTGEAFF
TRBJ2-1,TRBV7-9,CASWSTDSSYNEQFF
TRBJ1-4,TRBV7-6,CASSFRVGEKLFF
TRBJ1-3,TRBV7-6,CASSLYTGGASGNTIYF
TRBJ1-5,TRBV5-3,CARHSGGSTGFRNQPQHF
TRBJ2-2,TRBV19,CASSSRTRANTGELFF
TRBJ2-7,TRBV6-5,CASSPFSVGYEQYF
TRBJ2-3,TRBV28,CASSLYGTSGGPFFTDTQYF
TRBJ2-6,TRBV19,CASSPYNSGANVLTF